This T cell receptor (beta chain) emerged from a study of monozygotic twins with cystic fibrosis. Study conclusions and caveats: Low clonality (median roughly 0.0095) suggested a mostly naive repertoire. Monozygotic CF twins shared more identical nucleotide clonotypes than unrelated patients.

The CDR3 spans 14 residues. CDR1 and CDR2 from the germline V gene are KGHSH and LQKENI. Trimming at V came to 6 bases and at J to 5 bases, leaving 4 bases not matched to a gene. As regards this clone: The antigen is unknown.

The table came from immunoSEQ multiplex PCR; TCRdb's copy has only in-frame clones and leaves some out. The sample has approximately 17,000 clones, around 96% seen once. The specimen was blood. The TCR sequence derives from a girl aged 2 to 10 with cystic fibrosis. V and J are TRBV18 and TRBJ2-5, with 12 bases lining up with TRBD1. The CDR3 DNA follows: TGTGCCAGCTCCCGGGACAGGGGGCAGGAGACCCAGTACTTC. This sequence encodes CASSRDRGQETQYF.